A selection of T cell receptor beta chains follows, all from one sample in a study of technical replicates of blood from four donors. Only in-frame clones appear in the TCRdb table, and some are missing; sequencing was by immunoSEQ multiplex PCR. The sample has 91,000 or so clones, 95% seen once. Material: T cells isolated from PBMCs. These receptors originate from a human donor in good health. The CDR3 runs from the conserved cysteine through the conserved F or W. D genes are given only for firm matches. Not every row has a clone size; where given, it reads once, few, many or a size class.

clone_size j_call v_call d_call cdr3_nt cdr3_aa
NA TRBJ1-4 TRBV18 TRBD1 TGTGCCAGCTCACCCCCCGGACAGGCGGGGAAACTGTTTTTT CASSPPGQAGKLFF
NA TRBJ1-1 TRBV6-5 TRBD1 TGTGCCAGCAGACTAATGACAGGGGGTGGCACTGAAGCTTTCTTT CASRLMTGGGTEAFF
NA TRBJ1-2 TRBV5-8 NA TGTGCCAGCAGCACCGGCCTCAGGGCGAACTATGGCTACACCTTC CASSTGLRANYGYTF
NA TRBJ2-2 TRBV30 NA TGTGCCTGGAGCGCCGGGCAGGGGGGGAACACCGGGGAGCTGTTTTTT CAWSAGQGGNTGELFF
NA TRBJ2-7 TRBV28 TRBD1 TGTGCCAGCAGTTTCCCCCTTCCCCCCGGACAGGGGGGATCCTACGAGCAGTACTTC CASSFPLPPGQGGSYEQYF
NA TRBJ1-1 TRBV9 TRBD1 TGTGCCAGCAGCGTAGAGGGGACAGGGATTACTGCAGCTTTCTTT CASSVEGTGITAAFF
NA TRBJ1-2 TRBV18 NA TGTGCCAGCTCACCACCGCCAGGGCCATATACTAACTATGGCTACACCTTC CASSPPPGPYTNYGYTF
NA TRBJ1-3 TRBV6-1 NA TGTGCCGGGTGGCCGGGGGGATCTGGAAACACCATATATTTT CAGWPGGSGNTIYF
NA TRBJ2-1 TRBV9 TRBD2 TGTGCCAGCCGTCCTGGGGGCGGGAGGGCGGGGGGTTACAATGAGCAGTTCTTC CASRPGGGRAGGYNEQFF
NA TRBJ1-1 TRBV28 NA TGTGCCAGCATCGGGGGGCCACCGTTCGGGGACACTGAAGCTTTCTTT CASIGGPPFGDTEAFF
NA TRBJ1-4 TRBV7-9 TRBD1 TGTGCCAGCAGCTCTGGACAGGGACCGAATGAAAAACTGTTTTTT CASSSGQGPNEKLFF
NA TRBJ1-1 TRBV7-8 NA TGTGCCAGCAACCTGCTTGGACACCCGAACACTGAAGCTTTCTTT CASNLLGHPNTEAFF
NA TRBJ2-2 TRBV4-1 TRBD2 TGCGCCAGCAGCCGGACGACTAGCGGGAAGCCCGGGGAGCTGTTTTTT CASSRTTSGKPGELFF
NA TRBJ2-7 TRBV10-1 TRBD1 TGCGCCAGCACATTAGGGCCGGGACAGGGAGCCTACGAGCAGTACTTC CASTLGPGQGAYEQYF
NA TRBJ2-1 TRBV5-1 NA TGCGCCAGCAGCTTGGCCCCAGGTGGGGGGGCCGGGAATGAGCAGTTCTTC CASSLAPGGGAGNEQFF
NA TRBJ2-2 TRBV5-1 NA TGCGCCAGCAGCTTGTATGGAGAGAACACCGGGGAGCTGTTTTTT CASSLYGENTGELFF
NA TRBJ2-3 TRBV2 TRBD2 TGTGCCAGCAGCCTAGCGGGGGGCCCTACTAGCACAGATACGCAGTATTTT CASSLAGGPTSTDTQYF
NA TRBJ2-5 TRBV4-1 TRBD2 TGCGCCAGCAGCCAAGTTCTAGCGGGAGGAGAGACCCAGTACTTC CASSQVLAGGETQYF
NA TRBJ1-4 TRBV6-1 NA TGTGCCAGCAGAGAGACAGTGCAGGAAAAACTGTTTTTT CASRETVQEKLFF
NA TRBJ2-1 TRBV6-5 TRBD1 TGTGCCAGCAGTTCCCCCCGGGACAGGGCCCACAATGAGCAGTTCTTC CASSSPRDRAHNEQFF
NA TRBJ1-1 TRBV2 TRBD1 TGTGCCAGCAGCCCCAGACAGGGCTTGAACACTGAAGCTTTCTTT CASSPRQGLNTEAFF
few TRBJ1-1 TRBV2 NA TGTGCCAGCAGGGTGGACAGGAACACTGAAGCTTTCTTT CASRVDRNTEAFF
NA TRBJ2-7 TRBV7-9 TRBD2 TGTGCCAGCAGCCAGGGACTAGCGGACGTCTACGAGCAGTACTTC CASSQGLADVYEQYF
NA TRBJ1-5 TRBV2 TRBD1 TGTGCCAGCAGTGTTGGGTACTGGGGACAGGGTTCTGAACAGCCCCAGCATTTT CASSVGYWGQGSEQPQHF
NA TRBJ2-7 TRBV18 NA TGTGCCAGCTCGTTACAGGGTTCCTACGAGCAGTACTTC CASSLQGSYEQYF
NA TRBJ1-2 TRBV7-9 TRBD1 TGTGCCAGCAGCCGTACAGGGGAGAGCACCCTCTATGGCTACACCTTC CASSRTGESTLYGYTF
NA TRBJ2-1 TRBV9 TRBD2 TGTGCCAGTACGCCGGGCGGGGGGGCCTACAATGAGCAGTTCTTC CASTPGGGAYNEQFF
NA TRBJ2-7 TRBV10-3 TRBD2 TGTGCCATCAGTGAGTCGAGGGCTAGCGGCACCTACGAGCAGTACTTC CAISESRASGTYEQYF
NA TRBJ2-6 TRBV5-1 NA TGCGCCAGCAGCTTGGGGGCAGGGGCAGGGGCCAACGTCCTGACTTTC CASSLGAGAGANVLTF
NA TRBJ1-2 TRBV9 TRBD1 TGTGCCAGCAGCCCATCGGAGGGGGCTGTCGGCTACACCTTC CASSPSEGAVGYTF
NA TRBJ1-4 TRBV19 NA TGTGCCAGTAGTATAGGAGTTGCAACTAATGAAAAACTGTTTTTT CASSIGVATNEKLFF
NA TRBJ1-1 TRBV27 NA TGTGCCAGCAGTGCACCGACAGGTCTTTACACTGAAGCTTTCTTT CASSAPTGLYTEAFF